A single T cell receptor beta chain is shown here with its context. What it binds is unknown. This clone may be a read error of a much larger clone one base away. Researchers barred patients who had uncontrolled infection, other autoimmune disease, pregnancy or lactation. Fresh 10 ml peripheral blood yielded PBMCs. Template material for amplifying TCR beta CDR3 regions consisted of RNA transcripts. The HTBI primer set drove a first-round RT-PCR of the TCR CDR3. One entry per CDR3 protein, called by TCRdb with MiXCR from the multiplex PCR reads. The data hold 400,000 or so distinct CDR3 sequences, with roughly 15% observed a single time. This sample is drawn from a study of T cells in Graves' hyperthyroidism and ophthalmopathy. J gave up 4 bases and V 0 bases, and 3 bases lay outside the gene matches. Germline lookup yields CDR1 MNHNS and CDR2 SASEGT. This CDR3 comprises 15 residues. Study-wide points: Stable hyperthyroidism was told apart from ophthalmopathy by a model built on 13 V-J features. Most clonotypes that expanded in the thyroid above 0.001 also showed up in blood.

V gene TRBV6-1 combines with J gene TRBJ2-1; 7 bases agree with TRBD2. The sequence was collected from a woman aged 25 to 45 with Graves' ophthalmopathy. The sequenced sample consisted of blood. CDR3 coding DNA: TGTGCCAGCAGTGAAGCCACGGGGGGTTACAATGAGCAGTTCTTC. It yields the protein CASSEATGGYNEQFF.